This passage covers 10 T cell receptor beta chains from one sample sequenced in a study of beta chain features in type 1 diabetes. Every bit of the isolated RNA underwent reverse transcription, so sequencing read expressed TCRB transcripts. The data were produced by immunoSEQ multiplex PCR, yet TCRdb's version contains in-frame clones alone and is incomplete. The sample carries around 310,000 clones, approximately 12% recorded once. Findings and caveats of the study: Shorter TCRB CDR3s, moderately but significantly so, marked every one of the four CD4+ subsets in Type 1 diabetes patients.

These receptors' targets are unknown. Specimen: naive CD4+ T cells from blood. The receptors here all came from a woman aged 18-35 years with type 1 diabetes.

This clone appeared a few times. The rearrangement joins TRBV5-1 to TRBJ2-7; TRBD1 aligns across 10 bases. The CDR3 is 19 residues long. Germline assignment: CDR1 SGHRS and CDR2 YFSETQ. The V segment lost 6 bases and the J segment 3 bases; nucleotides outside the gene matches: 21. The CDR3 spells CASTKRGSRQGALNYEQYF. Written as DNA, the CDR3 is TGCGCCAGCACCAAACGAGGTTCAAGACAGGGGGCCTTAAACTACGAGCAGTACTTC.

This clone was picked up a small number of times. This rearrangement joins TRBV27 to TRBJ2-1; TRBD2 matches 10 bases. The CDR3 is made up of 15 amino acids. J gave up 9 bases and V 5 bases, and 10 bases lay outside the gene matches. Per the germline V gene, CDR1 is MNHEY and CDR2 is SMNVEV (reference sequence). The CDR3 sequence is CASSLLAGANSEQFF. The CDR3 coding sequence is TGTGCCAGCAGTCTTCTAGCGGGAGCCAATAGTGAGCAGTTCTTC.

This chain uses TRBV7-9 with TRBJ2-4, with 8 bases matching TRBD1. The germline CDR1 and CDR2 sequences are SEHNR and FQNEAQ (reference sequence). The V and J ends lost 5 bases and 6 bases, in that order; junction bases with no gene match: 6. The CDR3 covers 14 residues. The CDR3 is CASSPGQERNIQYF. In DNA form, the CDR3 reads TGTGCCAGCAGCCCGGGACAGGAGCGAAACATTCAGTACTTC.

The V gene is TRBV11-2, the J gene TRBJ2-7; D is unclear. The CDR3 spans 13 residues. V lost 0 bases and J 6 bases, leaving 9 bases between the germline ends. Germline V CDR1 and CDR2: SGHAT, FQNNGV. Here the CDR3 DNA reads TGTGCCAGCAGCTTAGAAGTCAGGCGCGAGCAGTACGTC. Protein product: CASSLEVRREQYV.

This clone occurred a few times. The V call is TRBV29-1, the J call TRBJ1-3; 10 nucleotides align to TRBD1. The CDR3 totals 14 residues. Germline CDR1 is SQVTM and CDR2 is ANQGSEA. Germline trimming cut 6 bases from V and 2 bases from J; bases unmatched to any gene: 4. The CDR3 region has the DNA TGCAGCGTGGGACAGGGGTTGGCTGGAAACACCATATATTTT. It codes for CSVGQGLAGNTIYF.

This clone came up a few times. The V gene is TRBV28, the J gene TRBJ2-1, with D perhaps TRBD2 (7 bases). CDR3 size: 12 residues. From germline, CDR1 is MDHEN and CDR2 SYDVKM. V lost 5 bases, J lost 10 bases, and 12 bases lay in between. The CDR3 coding sequence is TGTGCCAGCAGTCTGACGGGGGGCGAGCAGTTCTTC. Translated, it gives CASSLTGGEQFF. Full variable domain (remainder filled in from reference TRBV28 and TRBJ2-1): DVKVTQSSRYLVKRTGEKVFLECVQDMDHENMFWYRQDPGLGLRLIYFSYDVKMKEKGDIPEGYSVSREKKERFSLILESASTNQTSMYLCASSLTGGEQFFGPGTRLTVL.

The rearrangement links TRBV5-4 to TRBJ2-2; 8 nucleotides match TRBD2. V lost 4 bases to trimming and J lost 3 bases; unmatched junction nucleotides: 8. The CDR3 loop spans 16 amino acids. Germline assignment: CDR1 SGHNT and CDR2 YYREEE (reference sequence). Written as DNA, the CDR3 is TGTGCCAGCAGCCCCCGGGGGGGCGCCGACACCGGGGAGCTGTTTTTT. This codes for CASSPRGGADTGELFF.

The rearrangement uses TRBV6-6 and TRBJ2-1, with TRBD1 matching over 8 bases. This CDR3 contains 15 residues. The junction had 7 bases not matched to a gene; V was cut back by 2 bases and J by 7 bases. CDR1 is MNHNY and CDR2 is SVGAGI in the germline V gene (reference sequence). This CDR3 reads CASSYVGTGGNEQFF. The CDR3 DNA is TGTGCCAGCAGTTACGTCGGGACAGGTGGGAATGAGCAGTTCTTC.

Here the CDR3 reads CASSRSRENTEAFF. CDR3 nucleotide sequence: TGTGCCAGCAGTCGTTCGAGGGAGAACACTGAAGCTTTCTTT. V gene TRBV6-5 combines with J gene TRBJ1-1; D unresolved. V was pared by 5 bases and J by 1 base, with 11 bases between. The germline V gene encodes CDR1 MNHEY and CDR2 SVGAGI. The CDR3 sequence is 14 residues long.

The table lists this clone with a few counts. CDR3 coding DNA: TGTGCCAGCAGCAAAGAGGAGGAAAACACTGAAGCTTTCTTT. It encodes CASSKEEENTEAFF. The V and J genes are TRBV21-1 and TRBJ1-1. TRBV21-1 is a documented pseudogene. This CDR3 has 14 amino acids.